One sample yielded the 19 T cell receptor beta chains listed below, sequenced in a study of CD8+ T cells in alopecia areata. cDNA serving as the sequencing template came from extracted, reverse transcribed RNA. Assay used: immunoSEQ multiplex PCR; TCRdb lists only in-frame clones, some missing. The sample carries about 200,000 clones, roughly 57% recorded once. The sample here was CD4+ T cells sorted from blood, taken at week 0. The origin of the receptors is a human donor with alopecia areata.

This clone was counted a few times. The identical CDR3 is also encoded by other nucleotide sequences in the sample. The chain uses TRBV30 and TRBJ1-5, with D possibly TRBD1 on 6 matching bases. Per the germline V gene, CDR1 is GTSNPN and CDR2 is SVGIG (reference sequence). The CDR3 extends over 13 amino acids. V lost 3 bases and J 4 bases, leaving 10 bases between the germline ends. The chain's CDR3 is CAWSRQGNQPQHF. In DNA form, the CDR3 reads TGTGCCTGGAGCCGCCAGGGGAATCAGCCCCAGCATTTT.

This chain uses TRBV28 with TRBJ2-1; 14 positions agree with TRBD2. CDR3 size: 17 residues. V gave up 2 bases and J gave up 9 bases; unmatched junction bases: 9. Germline V lookup: CDR1 MDHEN, CDR2 SYDVKM. Written as DNA, the CDR3 is TGTGCCAGCAGTTTAGGTGCGGGACTAGCGGGAGAGGGTGAGCAGTTCTTC. This encodes CASSLGAGLAGEGEQFF.

The chain recombines TRBV4-1 with TRBJ2-1; 7 nucleotides line up with TRBD2. CDR1 and CDR2 (germline): MGHRA, YSYEKL. Losses at the gene ends were 4 bases for V and 7 bases for J; bases not matched to a gene: 7. The CDR3 contains 14 residues. The CDR3 DNA is TGCGCCAGCAGCCTGCTGACTAGCAGGAATGAGCAGTTCTTC. Amino acids: CASSLLTSRNEQFF.

V and J are TRBV6-5 and TRBJ1-6; D is unresolved. This CDR3 is built from 15 residues. Germline V gene sequence: CDR1 MNHEY, CDR2 SVGAGI. V was trimmed by 6 bases and J by 10 bases, leaving 19 bases between them. Written as DNA, the CDR3 is TGTGCCAGCAGCTCGACCGCACCGAGACCCTCACCCCTCCACTTT. The encoded protein is CASSSTAPRPSPLHF.

This chain connects TRBV29-1 to TRBJ2-1; TRBD2 matches 8 bases. Trimming removed 4 bases from V and 9 bases from J; junction bases left unmatched: 11. In germline, CDR1 is SQVTM, CDR2 ANQGSEA. This CDR3 comprises 14 residues. CDR3 in DNA: TGCAGCGTTGCCTCGCTCCGGGGGGGCGGTGAGCAGTTCTTC. It translates to CSVASLRGGGEQFF.

This clone was recorded once. V is TRBV7-9 and J is TRBJ1-2; D not resolved. There are 15 residues in the CDR3. CDR1 is SEHNR and CDR2 is FQNEAQ in the germline V gene (reference sequence). Deletions cut 0 bases from V and 2 bases from J, with 10 bases between. CDR3 amino acids: CASSLALRGNYGYTF. Written as DNA, the CDR3 is TGTGCCAGCAGCTTAGCGTTACGGGGAAACTATGGCTACACCTTC.

The V and J genes are TRBV11-2 and TRBJ2-6; D is possibly TRBD1 (6 bases). Trimming stripped 5 bases from V and 0 bases from J, with 11 bases between. Germline V CDR1 and CDR2: SGHAT, FQNNGV. CDR3 size: 16 residues. CDR3 amino acids: CASSQDRNSGANVLTF. In DNA form, the CDR3 reads TGTGCCAGCAGCCAAGACAGGAACTCTGGGGCCAACGTCCTGACTTTC.

In its sample, this clone was seen a few times. The chain uses TRBV25-1 and TRBJ2-7, with D uncertain. V shed 0 bases and J shed 0 bases, with 9 bases lying between them. Germline lookup yields CDR1 MGHDK and CDR2 SYGVNS. CDR3 size: 15 residues. CDR3 protein: CASSEYGKGSYEQYF. The CDR3 bases are TGTGCCAGCAGTGAATATGGGAAGGGCTCCTACGAGCAGTACTTC.

This clone turned up a few times. This chain joins TRBV29-1 and TRBJ2-1; TRBD2 matches at 7 bases. The CDR3 spans 15 residues. V was clipped by 7 bases and J by 7 bases; unmatched bases: 16. Germline CDR1 SQVTM, CDR2 ANQGSEA. CDR3 nucleotides: TGCAGCGACCGCCCGGGACGTAGAGCGGGGAATGAGCAGTTCTTC. Its translation is CSDRPGRRAGNEQFF.

The sample holds one count of this clone. This chain connects TRBV5-6 to TRBJ1-1; no reliable D call. Per germline, CDR1 SGHDT and CDR2 YYEEEE. CDR3 length equals 13 residues. The V and J ends lost 4 bases and 6 bases respectively, with 13 bases between them. Written as DNA, the CDR3 is TGTGCCAGCAGCGGTTCCGGAACAGCTGAAGCTTTCTTT. Translated: CASSGSGTAEAFF.

This sequence joins TRBV29-1 and TRBJ1-2; D is unresolved. Germline lookup yields CDR1 SQVTM and CDR2 ANQGSEA. The CDR3 extends over 9 amino acids. Trimming left V 4 bases short and J 8 bases short, with 5 bases between. The CDR3 protein is CSVGAGYTF. The DNA of the CDR3 is TGCAGCGTTGGGGCCGGCTACACCTTC.

This clone was seen only once. The chain links TRBV30 to TRBJ2-7; 11 bases are a match to TRBD2. CDR1 and CDR2 from the germline V gene are GTSNPN and SVGIG (reference sequence). V gave up 1 base and J gave up 4 bases; unmatched junction bases: 0. The CDR3 totals 13 residues. The CDR3 sequence: CAWSGTSGYEQYF. The CDR3 nucleotides read TGTGCCTGGAGTGGGACTAGCGGGTACGAGCAGTACTTC.

Of note for this clone: Other DNA sequences within the sample encode an identical CDR3. This chain joins TRBV30 and TRBJ2-2; D gene uncertain. The germline CDR1 and CDR2 sequences are GTSNPN and SVGIG (reference sequence). The CDR3 length is 11 residues. V was pared by 0 bases and J by 6 bases, with 2 bases between. The CDR3 protein is CAWSVAGELFF. CDR3 coding DNA: TGTGCCTGGAGTGTAGCCGGGGAGCTGTTTTTT.

The gene calls are TRBV11-2 and TRBJ2-4; D is uncertain. Trimming cost V 5 bases and J 1 base, with 15 bases left between them. CDR3 size: 16 residues. The germline V gene has CDR1 SGHAT and CDR2 FQNNGV. The CDR3 region is CASSPNPLLAKNIQYF. CDR3 DNA sequence: TGTGCCAGCAGCCCCAATCCGTTGCTGGCCAAAAACATTCAGTACTTC.

The chain is built from TRBV29-1 and TRBJ1-1; 7 nucleotides match TRBD1. V was clipped by 5 bases and J by 1 base; unmatched bases: 7. Germline V gene sequence: CDR1 SQVTM, CDR2 ANQGSEA. The CDR3 length is 14 residues. This CDR3 is CSVLSRTGNTEAFF. The CDR3 region has the DNA TGCAGCGTTCTTTCCAGGACAGGGAACACTGAAGCTTTCTTT.

The chain employs TRBV4-1 and TRBJ1-1; D uncertain. Between the trimmed V and J ends, which lost 0 bases and 5 bases, there was a span of 13 bases. The CDR3 length is 15 residues. Germline values: CDR1 MGHRA, CDR2 YSYEKL. CDR3: CASSQDPGVRTEAFF. In nucleotides, the CDR3 is TGCGCCAGCAGCCAAGATCCCGGGGTGAGGACTGAAGCTTTCTTT.

DNA of the CDR3: TGTGCCAGCAGTTACTCCTTGGCCCCGGAAGATGAGCAGTTCTTC. Protein sequence: CASSYSLAPEDEQFF. The chain carries TRBV6-5 and TRBJ2-1; D remains ambiguous. This CDR3 spans 15 amino acids. The V gene lost 0 bases and the J gene lost 8 bases, with 14 bases spanning the gap. Germline V gene lookup returns CDR1 MNHEY and CDR2 SVGAGI.

The J gene is TRBJ2-7, the V gene TRBV2; weak D call: TRBD2 (5 bases). The V and J ends lost 6 bases and 5 bases respectively, with 17 bases between them. Germline loops: CDR1 SNHLY, CDR2 FYNNEI. This CDR3 has 14 amino acids. CDR3 protein: CASSQDGLMDEQYF. The CDR3 coding sequence is TGTGCCAGCAGCCAGGACGGACTGATGGACGAGCAGTACTTC.

J is TRBJ2-3 and V is TRBV4-1; D is unresolved. Germline values: CDR1 MGHRA, CDR2 YSYEKL. Trimming took off 2 bases at V and 9 bases at J, with 9 bases between the two ends. The length of the CDR3 is 12 residues. The CDR3 nucleotides are TGCGCCAGCAGCCAACCTACGGCAACGCAGTATTTT. As protein: CASSQPTATQYF.